This record concerns one T cell receptor (beta chain) sequence. Its specificity is not known. With 8 bases clipped from V and 7 bases from J, the junction kept 12 bases outside the gene matches. CDR1 is SGHAT and CDR2 is FQNNGV in the germline V gene. This CDR3 has 16 residues. These data originate in a study of cytotoxic CD8 clonotypes in ibrutinib-treated CLL. The overall study: Patients gave response samples after a median approximately 11 months of treatment, range 6 to 36. The study, taken as a whole, reports: Age-matched healthy donor levels were exceeded by baseline clonality, which tracked circulating CD8+ T-cell counts. Sustained-remission and progressing patients had different sampling times.

The protocol was immunoSEQ multiplex PCR, while the TCRdb copy is restricted to in-frame clones and leaves out a portion. The table includes 150,000 or so clones, 79% detected once. The specimen comprised PBMCs, sampled after 12 months of ibrutinib treatment. The clonotype was recovered from a human donor with chronic lymphocytic leukemia. The V gene is TRBV11-2, the J gene TRBJ2-1; 12 bases are shared with TRBD1. The CDR3 sequence: CASQYPGQGALNEQFF. In DNA, the CDR3 is TGTGCCAGCCAATATCCGGGACAGGGGGCGCTTAATGAGCAGTTCTTC.